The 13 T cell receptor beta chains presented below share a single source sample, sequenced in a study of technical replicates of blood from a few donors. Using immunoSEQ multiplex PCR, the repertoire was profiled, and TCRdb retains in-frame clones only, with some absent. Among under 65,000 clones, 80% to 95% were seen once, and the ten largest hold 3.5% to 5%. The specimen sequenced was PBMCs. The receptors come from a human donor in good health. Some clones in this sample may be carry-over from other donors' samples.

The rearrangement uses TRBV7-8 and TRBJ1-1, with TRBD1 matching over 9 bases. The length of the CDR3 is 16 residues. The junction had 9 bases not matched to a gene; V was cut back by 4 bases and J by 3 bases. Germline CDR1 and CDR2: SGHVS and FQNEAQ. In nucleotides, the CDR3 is TGTGCCAGCAGCTGGGATACAGGGGGCAGAGACACTGAAGCTTTCTTT. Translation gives CASSWDTGGRDTEAFF.

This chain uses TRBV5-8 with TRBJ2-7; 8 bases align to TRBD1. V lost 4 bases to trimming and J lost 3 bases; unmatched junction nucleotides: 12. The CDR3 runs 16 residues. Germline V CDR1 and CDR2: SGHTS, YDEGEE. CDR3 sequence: CASSHAGGPTGYEQYF. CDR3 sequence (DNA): TGTGCCAGCAGCCACGCAGGGGGCCCAACGGGCTACGAGCAGTACTTC.

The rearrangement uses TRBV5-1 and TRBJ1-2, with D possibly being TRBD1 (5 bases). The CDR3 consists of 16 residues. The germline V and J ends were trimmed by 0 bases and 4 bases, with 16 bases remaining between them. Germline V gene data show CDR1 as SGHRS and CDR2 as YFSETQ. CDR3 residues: CASSLGQPASVYGYTF. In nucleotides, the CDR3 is TGCGCCAGCAGCTTGGGACAGCCAGCTAGCGTCTATGGCTACACCTTC.

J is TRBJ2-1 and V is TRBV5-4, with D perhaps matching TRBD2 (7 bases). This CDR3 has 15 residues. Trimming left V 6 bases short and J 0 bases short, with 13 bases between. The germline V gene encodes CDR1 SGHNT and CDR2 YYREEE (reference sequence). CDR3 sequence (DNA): TGTGCCAGCACCCCGGGGGGCCTCTCCTACAATGAGCAGTTCTTC. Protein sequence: CASTPGGLSYNEQFF.

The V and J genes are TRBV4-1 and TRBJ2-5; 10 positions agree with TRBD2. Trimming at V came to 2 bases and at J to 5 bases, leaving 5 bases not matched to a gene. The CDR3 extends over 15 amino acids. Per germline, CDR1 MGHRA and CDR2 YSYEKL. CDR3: CASSQLAGVGETQYF. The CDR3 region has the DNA TGCGCCAGCAGCCAACTAGCGGGAGTAGGCGAGACCCAGTACTTC.

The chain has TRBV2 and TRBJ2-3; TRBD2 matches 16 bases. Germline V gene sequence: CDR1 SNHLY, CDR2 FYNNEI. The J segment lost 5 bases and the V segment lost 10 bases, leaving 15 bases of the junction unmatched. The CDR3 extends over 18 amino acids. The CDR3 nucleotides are TGTGCCAACCGAATACCGGGACTAGCGGGAGGGCCCATAGATACGCAGTATTTT. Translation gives CANRIPGLAGGPIDTQYF.

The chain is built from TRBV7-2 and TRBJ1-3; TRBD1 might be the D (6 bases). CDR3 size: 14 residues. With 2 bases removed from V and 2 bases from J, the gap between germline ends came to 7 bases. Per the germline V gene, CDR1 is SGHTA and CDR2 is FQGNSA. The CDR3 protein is CASSLSGAGNTIYF. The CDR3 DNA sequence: TGTGCCAGCAGCTTATCAGGGGCTGGAAACACCATATATTTT.

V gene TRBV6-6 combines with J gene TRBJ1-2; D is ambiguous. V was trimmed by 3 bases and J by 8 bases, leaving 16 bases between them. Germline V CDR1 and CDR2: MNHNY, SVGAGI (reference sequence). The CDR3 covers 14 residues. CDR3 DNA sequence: TGTGCCAGCAGTTATGATAGCGGATGGGAAGGCTACACCTTC. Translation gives CASSYDSGWEGYTF.

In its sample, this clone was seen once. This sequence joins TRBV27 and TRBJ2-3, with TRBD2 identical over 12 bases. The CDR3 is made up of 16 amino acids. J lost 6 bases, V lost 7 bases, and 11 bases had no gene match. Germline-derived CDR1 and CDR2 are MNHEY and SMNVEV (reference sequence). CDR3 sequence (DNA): TGTGCCAGCACCGACACTAGCGGGGGGAGGGTGGATACGCAGTATTTT. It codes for CASTDTSGGRVDTQYF.

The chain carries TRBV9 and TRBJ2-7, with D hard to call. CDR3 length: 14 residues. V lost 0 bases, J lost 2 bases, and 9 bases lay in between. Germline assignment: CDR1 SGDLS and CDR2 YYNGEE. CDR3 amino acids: CASSVGTYPYEQYF. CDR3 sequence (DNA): TGTGCCAGCAGCGTAGGCACTTACCCCTACGAGCAGTACTTC.

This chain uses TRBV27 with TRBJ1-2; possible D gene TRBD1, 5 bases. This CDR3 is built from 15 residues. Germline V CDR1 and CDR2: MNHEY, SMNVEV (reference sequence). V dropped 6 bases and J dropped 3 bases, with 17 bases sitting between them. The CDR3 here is CASRTTVSSHYGYTF. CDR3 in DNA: TGTGCCAGCAGGACGACAGTGTCATCTCACTATGGCTACACCTTC.

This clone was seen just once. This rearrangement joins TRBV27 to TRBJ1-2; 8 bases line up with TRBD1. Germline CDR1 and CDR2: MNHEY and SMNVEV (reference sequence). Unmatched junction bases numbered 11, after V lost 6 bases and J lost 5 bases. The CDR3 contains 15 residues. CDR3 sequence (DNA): TGTGCCAGCAGCACTTTGGACAGGGCCCGTTATGGCTACACCTTC. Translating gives CASSTLDRARYGYTF.

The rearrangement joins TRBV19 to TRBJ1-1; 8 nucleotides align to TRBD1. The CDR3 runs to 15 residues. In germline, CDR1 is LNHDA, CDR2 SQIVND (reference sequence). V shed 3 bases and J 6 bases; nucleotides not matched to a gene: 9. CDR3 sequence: CASSMPRQGRPEAFF. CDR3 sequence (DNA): TGTGCCAGTAGTATGCCCCGACAGGGGAGACCTGAAGCTTTCTTT.